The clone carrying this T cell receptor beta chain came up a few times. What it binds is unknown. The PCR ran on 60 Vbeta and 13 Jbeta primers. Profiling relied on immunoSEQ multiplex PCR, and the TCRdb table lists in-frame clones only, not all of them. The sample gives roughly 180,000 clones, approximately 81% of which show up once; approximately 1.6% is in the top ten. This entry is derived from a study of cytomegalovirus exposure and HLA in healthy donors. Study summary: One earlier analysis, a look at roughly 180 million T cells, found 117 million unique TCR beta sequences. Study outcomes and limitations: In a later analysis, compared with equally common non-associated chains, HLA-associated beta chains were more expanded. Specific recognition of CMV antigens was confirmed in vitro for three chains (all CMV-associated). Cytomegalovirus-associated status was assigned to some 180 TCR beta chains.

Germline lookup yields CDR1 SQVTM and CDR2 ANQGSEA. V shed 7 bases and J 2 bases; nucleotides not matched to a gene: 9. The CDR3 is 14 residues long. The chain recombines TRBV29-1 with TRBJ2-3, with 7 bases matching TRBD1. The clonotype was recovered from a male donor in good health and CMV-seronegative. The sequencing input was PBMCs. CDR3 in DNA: TGCAGCGCAGGTGGGGACAGCTACACAGATACGCAGTATTTT. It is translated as CSAGGDSYTDTQYF.